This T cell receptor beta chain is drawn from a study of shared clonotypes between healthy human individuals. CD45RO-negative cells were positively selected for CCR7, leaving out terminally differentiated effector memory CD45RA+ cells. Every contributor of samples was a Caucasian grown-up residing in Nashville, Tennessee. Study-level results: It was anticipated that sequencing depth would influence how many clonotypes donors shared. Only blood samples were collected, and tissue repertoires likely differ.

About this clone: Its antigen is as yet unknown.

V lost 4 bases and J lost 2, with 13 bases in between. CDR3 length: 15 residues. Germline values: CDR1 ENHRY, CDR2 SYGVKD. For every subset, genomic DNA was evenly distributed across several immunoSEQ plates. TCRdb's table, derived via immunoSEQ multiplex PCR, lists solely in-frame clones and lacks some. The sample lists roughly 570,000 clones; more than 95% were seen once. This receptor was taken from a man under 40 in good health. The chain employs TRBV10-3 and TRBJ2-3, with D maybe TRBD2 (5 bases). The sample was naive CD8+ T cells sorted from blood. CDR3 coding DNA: TGTGCCATCAGTGGAGGGATGGGCTCCACAGATACGCAGTATTTT. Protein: CAISGGMGSTDTQYF.